This record concerns one TCR beta chain sequence. This sample was taken from a study of blood T cell repertoires in COVID-19. Germline V gene data show CDR1 as KGHSH and CDR2 as LQKENI. The CDR3 is made up of 14 amino acids. V was trimmed by 3 bases and J by 5 bases, leaving 13 bases between them. Method: immunoSEQ multiplex PCR; TCRdb's copy keeps in-frame clones and lacks some. The sample shows more than 200,000 clones, about 84% of them seen only once. The rearrangement links TRBV18 to TRBJ1-1; D may be TRBD1 (5 bases). The sequenced material came from PBMCs or T cells enriched from blood (not recorded which). The clonotype comes from a woman between 35 and 50 years old with acute COVID-19. This chain's CDR3 is CASSPTALGTEAFF. CDR3 bases: TGTGCCAGCTCACCGACAGCGCTGGGTACTGAAGCTTTCTTT.